This is a list of T cell receptor beta chains from one sample in a study of blood T cell repertoires in COVID-19. Method: immunoSEQ multiplex PCR; TCRdb's copy keeps in-frame clones and lacks some. The table shows fewer than 250,000 clones, with about 83% occurring only once. Specimen: PBMCs or T cells enriched from blood (not recorded which). These receptors came from a woman between 35 and 50 years old who had been exposed to COVID-19. Each CDR3 is given with its conserved first and last residue. The order of the fields is V gene, clone size, J gene, D gene, CDR3 protein, CDR3 DNA. A D gene is named only where the DNA matches it firmly. Rows may omit the clone size; those that give it use once, few, many or a size class.

TRBV18	-	TRBJ2-3	-	CASSQSTADTQYF	TGTGCCAGCTCACAATCAACTGCAGATACGCAGTATTTT
TRBV6-5	-	TRBJ1-5	-	CASSYVRGADQPQHF	TGTGCCAGCAGTTACGTCCGGGGGGCCGATCAGCCCCAGCATTTT
TRBV13	-	TRBJ1-6	-	CASSLEGGDNSPLHF	TGTGCCAGCAGCTTAGAGGGAGGGGATAATTCACCCCTCCACTTT
TRBV7-2	-	TRBJ2-7	-	CASSLDLSGLYEQYF	TGTGCCAGCAGCTTAGATCTTAGCGGTCTCTACGAGCAGTACTTC
TRBV4-2	-	TRBJ2-4	-	CASSQNMPEANIQYF	TGTGCCAGCAGCCAAAATATGCCGGAGGCAAACATTCAGTACTTC
TRBV19	-	TRBJ2-4	TRBD1	CASRLLGQGADIQYF	TGTGCCAGTAGACTACTCGGACAGGGGGCTGACATTCAGTACTTC
TRBV19	many	TRBJ2-1	-	CASSISRLGYNEQFF	TGTGCCAGTAGTATTTCGAGACTGGGTTACAATGAGCAGTTCTTC
TRBV9	-	TRBJ1-5	-	CASSPHGGNQPQHF	TGTGCCAGCAGCCCCCATGGAGGTAATCAGCCCCAGCATTTT
TRBV2	-	TRBJ1-6	-	CASRRDEGPLHF	TGTGCCAGCAGGCGGGACGAGGGACCCCTCCACTTT
TRBV28	-	TRBJ1-1	-	CASSLSAEAFF	TGTGCCAGCAGTTTATCCGCTGAAGCTTTCTTT
TRBV7-6	-	TRBJ1-1	-	CASSRNKGVWDTEAFF	TGTGCCAGCAGCCGCAACAAGGGGGTTTGGGACACTGAAGCTTTCTTT
TRBV28	-	TRBJ2-3	-	CASSVEVTDTQYF	TGTGCCAGCAGTGTCGAGGTGACAGATACGCAGTATTTT
TRBV28	-	TRBJ2-3	TRBD2	CASISGGAGDTQYF	TGTGCCAGCATAAGCGGGGGGGCCGGAGATACGCAGTATTTT
TRBV4-1	-	TRBJ1-3	-	CASSQVPGRGAGNTIYF	TGCGCCAGCAGCCAAGTTCCTGGGAGGGGGGCTGGAAACACCATATATTTT
TRBV12-3/TRBV12-4	-	TRBJ1-2	TRBD1	CASSRGQGHGYTF	TGTGCCAGCAGTCGGGGACAGGGGCATGGCTACACCTTC
TRBV5-1	-	TRBJ1-1	TRBD1	CASSLQGPLNTEAFF	TGCGCCAGCAGCTTACAGGGGCCATTGAACACTGAAGCTTTCTTT
TRBV10-3	once	TRBJ1-1	TRBD1	CAISVGQGESEAFF	TGTGCCATCAGTGTGGGACAGGGAGAAAGTGAAGCTTTCTTT
TRBV28	-	TRBJ2-1	TRBD2	CASSRSGGPYNEQFF	TGTGCCAGCAGCCGGAGCGGGGGGCCATACAATGAGCAGTTCTTC
TRBV9	-	TRBJ2-1	TRBD2	CASSAQRGIGDEQFF	TGTGCCAGCAGCGCTCAGCGGGGGATCGGCGATGAGCAGTTCTTC
TRBV6-5	-	TRBJ1-2	-	CASSYTSTVYGYTF	TGTGCCAGCAGTTACACCTCCACAGTTTATGGCTACACCTTC
TRBV5-4	-	TRBJ1-6	TRBD1	CASSSNPGQGSYNSPLHF	TGTGCCAGCAGCTCGAATCCGGGACAGGGTTCCTATAATTCACCCCTCCACTTT
TRBV3-1/TRBV3-2	-	TRBJ1-4	-	CASSHRGPSGEKLFF	TGTGCCAGCAGCCATCGAGGGCCATCTGGGGAAAAACTGTTTTTT
TRBV5-1	-	TRBJ1-2	TRBD1	CASSGTGGSGYGYTF	TGCGCCAGCAGCGGAACAGGGGGCTCGGGGTATGGCTACACCTTC
TRBV3-1/TRBV3-2	-	TRBJ2-3	TRBD2	CASSRRTSGGRTDTQYF	TGTGCCAGCAGCCGCCGGACTAGCGGGGGGCGCACAGATACGCAGTATTTT
TRBV12-3/TRBV12-4	once	TRBJ1-2	TRBD1	CASSLGQGAGYTF	TGTGCCAGCAGTTTAGGACAGGGCGCGGGCTACACCTTC
TRBV7-2	-	TRBJ1-2	-	CASSPGRTDNYGYTF	TGTGCCAGCAGCCCCGGCAGGACAGATAACTATGGCTACACCTTC
TRBV3-1/TRBV3-2	few	TRBJ2-1	-	CASSHETSRSSYNEQFF	TGTGCCAGCAGCCATGAGACTAGTCGGAGCTCCTACAATGAGCAGTTCTTC
TRBV7-9	-	TRBJ1-1	TRBD1	CASSPVSAGGTEAFF	TGTGCCAGCAGCCCGGTCTCGGCAGGGGGGACTGAAGCTTTCTTT
TRBV10-3	once	TRBJ1-2	TRBD1	CAISPGQAYGYTF	TGTGCCATCAGCCCCGGACAGGCCTATGGCTACACCTTC
TRBV6-1	-	TRBJ1-6	-	CASSEARGRVASPLHF	TGTGCCAGCAGTGAAGCTAGGGGTAGAGTAGCTTCACCCCTCCACTTT
TRBV4-2	-	TRBJ1-2	-	CASSQGGVGQVNYGYTF	TGTGCCAGCAGCCAAGGGGGGGTGGGCCAGGTAAACTATGGCTACACCTTC
TRBV4-3	-	TRBJ2-7	TRBD1	CASSLMAPGTDEQYF	TGCGCCAGCAGCCTTATGGCCCCCGGGACAGACGAGCAGTACTTC
TRBV11-2	-	TRBJ2-7	-	CASSPDRVQYF	TGTGCCAGCAGCCCCGACAGAGTGCAGTACTTC
TRBV7-2	-	TRBJ1-2	TRBD1	CASSSTGGVNYGYTF	TGTGCCAGCAGCTCCACAGGGGGCGTGAACTATGGCTACACCTTC
TRBV5-1	-	TRBJ1-1	TRBD1	CASSPLAMGQGSATEAFF	TGCGCCAGCAGCCCTCTGGCGATGGGACAGGGGTCGGCCACTGAAGCTTTCTTT
TRBV5-1	-	TRBJ1-1	TRBD1	CASSLGPGQGPGNTEAFF	TGCGCCAGCAGCTTGGGCCCGGGACAGGGGCCCGGGAACACTGAAGCTTTCTTT
TRBV19	-	TRBJ1-5	-	CASSIVPERGNQPQHF	TGTGCCAGTAGTATAGTTCCAGAGAGGGGCAATCAGCCCCAGCATTTT
TRBV7-3	-	TRBJ1-1	TRBD1	CASSTRTGLNTEAFF	TGTGCCAGCAGCACTCGGACAGGGTTGAACACTGAAGCTTTCTTT
TRBV29-1	-	TRBJ1-2	TRBD1	CSVIGQGAQIGYGYTF	TGCAGCGTCATAGGACAGGGGGCGCAAATTGGCTATGGCTACACCTTC
TRBV28	-	TRBJ1-1	-	CASFPPYRQVGDTEAFF	TGTGCCAGTTTCCCTCCCTACCGACAGGTTGGGGACACTGAAGCTTTCTTT
TRBV27	-	TRBJ1-5	TRBD1	CASSLLTGFQPQHF	TGTGCCAGCAGTTTATTGACAGGGTTTCAGCCCCAGCATTTT
TRBV19	-	TRBJ2-5	TRBD2	CASSIDPRLAGGSETQYF	TGTGCCAGTAGTATAGATCCCAGGCTAGCGGGGGGGTCGGAGACCCAGTACTTC
TRBV19	-	TRBJ2-5	-	CASSTYGETQYF	TGTGCCAGTAGTACCTACGGTGAGACCCAGTACTTC
TRBV29-1	-	TRBJ2-5	-	CSVADSGQETQYF	TGCAGCGTTGCCGACAGTGGTCAAGAGACCCAGTACTTC
TRBV2	-	TRBJ2-2	-	CASSEGLAGELFF	TGTGCCAGCAGTGAAGGACTAGCCGGGGAGCTGTTTTTT
TRBV27	once	TRBJ2-3	-	CASSFGGTDTQYF	TGTGCCAGCAGTTTCGGGGGAACAGATACGCAGTATTTT
TRBV6-5	-	TRBJ1-6	-	CASSYGRDYNSPLHF	TGTGCCAGCAGTTACGGCAGGGACTATAATTCACCCCTCCACTTT
TRBV5-1	-	TRBJ2-7	TRBD2	CASTKGLAGAVYEQYF	TGCGCCAGCACTAAGGGACTAGCGGGGGCCGTTTACGAGCAGTACTTC
TRBV6-5	-	TRBJ1-1	-	CASMRAPKITEAFF	TGTGCCAGCATGCGAGCACCGAAAATCACTGAAGCTTTCTTT
TRBV19	-	TRBJ2-7	TRBD1	CASSRDRRSYEQYF	TGTGCCAGTAGTAGGGACAGGCGATCCTACGAGCAGTACTTC
TRBV19	few	TRBJ2-1	-	CASRTMGNEQFF	TGTGCCAGCCGGACAATGGGAAATGAGCAGTTCTTC
TRBV30	-	TRBJ1-6	-	CAWSVLRSYNSPLHF	TGTGCCTGGAGTGTACTGAGGTCCTATAATTCACCCCTCCACTTT
TRBV6-2/TRBV6-3	-	TRBJ1-4	-	CASSPQVETEKLFF	TGTGCCAGCAGTCCCCAGGTCGAGACTGAAAAACTGTTTTTT
TRBV11-1	-	TRBJ2-2	-	CASSSPAGHNTGELFF	TGTGCCAGCAGCTCCCCGGCAGGACATAACACCGGGGAGCTGTTTTTT
TRBV5-1	-	TRBJ2-5	TRBD2	CASSPDVGGVQETQYF	TGCGCCAGCAGCCCTGACGTCGGGGGGGTCCAAGAGACCCAGTACTTC